What follows are 13 T cell receptor beta chains derived from one specimen sequenced in a study of post-analysis software for immune sequencing data. Whole-study results and caveats: Included in a set of roughly five TRBV segments more frequent in patients than controls were TRBV5-6, TRBV5-1 and TRBV20-1.

The library was made from cDNA and included unique molecular identifiers. TCRdb re-analysed the PCR reads in MiXCR, keeping a single row per CDR3 protein. The sample holds roughly 540,000 distinct CDR3 sequences, 30% to 40% seen once. Their recognized antigens are unknown. The source material was blood. The receptor set was obtained from a girl aged 2-17 years with multiple sclerosis.

The chain combines TRBV5-1 with TRBJ1-4; D not resolved. Deletions cut 5 bases from V and 3 bases from J, with 11 bases between. CDR3 length: 14 amino acids. Germline CDR1 reads SGHRS; CDR2 reads YFSETQ. CDR3 sequence: CASRNEMANEKLFF. The CDR3, as DNA: TGCGCCAGCAGGAACGAAATGGCTAATGAAAAACTGTTTTTT. The full variable domain, completed using reference TRBV5-1 and TRBJ1-4, is KAGVTQTPRYLIKTRGQQVTLSCSPISGHRSVSWYQQTPGQGLQFLFEYFSETQRNKGNFPGRFSGRQFSNSRSEMNVSTLELGDSALYLCASRNEMANEKLFFGSGTQLSVL.

This clonotype was picked up a small number of times. The chain has TRBV20-1 and TRBJ2-2; 9 bases map to TRBD2. V was pared by 6 bases and J by 1 base, with 12 bases of the junction left unmatched. The germline gives CDR1 DFQATT, CDR2 SNEGSKA (reference sequence). This CDR3 contains 17 residues. Here the CDR3 reads CSAEGLALAGNTGELFF. CDR3 nucleotides: TGCAGTGCCGAAGGACTAGCGCTGGCAGGGAACACCGGGGAGCTGTTTTTT.

This chain uses TRBV6-5 with TRBJ2-2; no clear D gene. Germline assignment: CDR1 MNHEY and CDR2 SVGAGI. The CDR3 has 13 amino acids. Deletions cut 0 bases from V and 7 bases from J, with 6 bases between. CDR3 protein: CASSYSGHGELFF. In DNA form, the CDR3 reads TGTGCCAGCAGTTACTCCGGGCACGGGGAGCTGTTTTTT.

This clonotype has just a few counts. V gene TRBV5-1 combines with J gene TRBJ2-7; D is perhaps TRBD2 (6 bases). The CDR3 loop spans 14 amino acids. Germline V gives CDR1 SGHRS, CDR2 YFSETQ. V was clipped by 4 bases and J by 3 bases, with 14 bases between them. The CDR3 DNA reads as TGCGCCAGCAGCCCGGACGGGGGTGACTACGAGCAGTACTTC. Translation: CASSPDGGDYEQYF.

This clonotype was recorded a few times. This chain connects TRBV5-1 to TRBJ2-1; D might be TRBD2 (5 bases). Germline lookup yields CDR1 SGHRS and CDR2 YFSETQ. The length of the CDR3 is 12 residues. Trimming stripped 4 bases from V and 9 bases from J, with 11 bases between. The CDR3 protein is CASSPGLGEQFF. The CDR3 DNA sequence: TGCGCCAGCAGCCCAGGACTCGGTGAGCAGTTCTTC.

This clonotype was seen many times. The chain is built from TRBV20-1 and TRBJ2-5, with a weak D call TRBD1 (6 bases). The V end was cut by 0 bases, the J end by 0 bases, with 11 bases between. This CDR3 contains 15 residues. Germline CDR1 DFQATT, CDR2 SNEGSKA (reference sequence). The DNA for the CDR3 is TGCAGTGCTAGAGATGCGACAGGTTACCAAGAGACCCAGTACTTC. Translating it yields CSARDATGYQETQYF.

This clonotype was counted at least ten times. This chain links TRBV9 with TRBJ2-1; 12 nucleotides align to TRBD2. The CDR3 runs to 16 residues. The V and J ends lost 2 bases and 7 bases, in that order; junction bases with no gene match: 7. Per the germline V gene, CDR1 is SGDLS and CDR2 is YYNGEE. CDR3 protein: CASSVSSGGAWNEQFF. CDR3 coding DNA: TGTGCCAGCAGCGTGTCTAGCGGGGGGGCGTGGAATGAGCAGTTCTTC.

The genes are TRBV29-1 and TRBJ1-4; D perhaps matches TRBD1 (5 bases). V lost 7 bases and J lost 7, with 22 bases in between. CDR1 and CDR2 (germline): SQVTM, ANQGSEA. The CDR3 contains 15 residues. CDR3 residues: CSARLGVHRGEKLFF. The CDR3 DNA follows: TGCAGCGCCCGTTTAGGGGTTCACCGGGGTGAAAAACTGTTTTTT.

V usage is TRBV27 and J usage is TRBJ1-2, with 7 nucleotides matching TRBD1. CDR3 size: 15 residues. V lost 4 bases and J lost 4; bases outside the gene matches: 9. CDR1 is MNHEY and CDR2 is SMNVEV in the germline V gene (reference sequence). CDR3 DNA: TGTGCCAGCAGTTACCGACAGGGAGGTCCCTATGGCTACACCTTC. It translates to CASSYRQGGPYGYTF.

In this sample, this clonotype turned up a few times. The chain carries TRBV5-1 and TRBJ2-1, with D tentatively TRBD1 or TRBD2 (5 bases each). The V gene's germline CDR1 is SGHRS and CDR2 YFSETQ. CDR3 length equals 15 residues. V was shortened by 7 bases and J by 4 bases, with 18 bases between the two germline ends. The CDR3 sequence is CASAFRDLAYNEQFF. CDR3 sequence (DNA): TGCGCCAGCGCCTTCCGGGACCTCGCGTACAATGAGCAGTTCTTC.

The chain joins TRBV4-3 to TRBJ1-4; maybe TRBD1 (6 bases). V lost 2 bases and J lost 12, with 16 bases in between. This CDR3 spans 14 amino acids. The V gene's germline CDR1 is LGHNA and CDR2 YSLEER. CDR3 amino acids: CASSQLTRRQELFF. The CDR3 nucleotides read TGCGCCAGCAGCCAATTGACCCGGAGACAGGAACTGTTTTTT.

About this clonotype itself: One end of the junction does not line up with germline, which may come from a read error. The V and J genes are TRBV14 and TRBJ2-3; no definite D call. The germline CDR1 and CDR2 sequences are SGHDN and FVKESK. The CDR3 has 18 residues. The CDR3 protein is CASSQDVRTGTSTDTQYF. For the CDR3, the DNA is TGTGCCAGCAGCCAAGATGTTCGGACCGGAACCAGCACAGATACGCAATATTTT.

The chain combines TRBV5-4 with TRBJ2-3; D might be TRBD1 (5 bases). V lost 0 bases and J lost 3, with 11 bases in between. This CDR3 is 15 amino acids long. Per germline, CDR1 SGHNT and CDR2 YYREEE (reference sequence). The CDR3 DNA reads TGTGCCAGCAGCTTGGGGCAGGGAAGGACAGATACGCAGTATTTT. The encoded protein is CASSLGQGRTDTQYF. The full variable domain, completed using reference TRBV5-4 and TRBJ2-3, is ETGVTQSPTHLIKTRGQQVTLRCSSQSGHNTVSWYQQALGQGPQFIFQYYREEENGRGNFPPRFSGLQFPNYSSELNVNALELDDSALYLCASSLGQGRTDTQYFGPGTRLTVL.